Below are 23 T cell receptor beta chains sequenced from a single sample in a study of identical twins. A single record per CDR3 protein comes from TCRdb applying MiXCR to the 5' RACE reads. There are 500,000 or so distinct CDR3 sequences in the sample; 13% to 15% occur only once, and approximately 0.52% lies in the top ten. In addition, the sample was reused for a study of yellow fever vaccine responses in identical twins.

Sequencing was carried out using CD4+ T cells sorted from blood. The receptors here all came from a woman between 18 and 30 years old in good health.

CDR3 in amino acids: CSARDPGAGGGYEQYF. The CDR3 DNA is TGCAGTGCTAGAGATCCGGGAGCGGGAGGCGGGTACGAGCAGTACTTC. The chain is built from TRBV20-1 and TRBJ2-7; TRBD2 aligns across 9 bases. This CDR3 spans 16 amino acids. V lost 0 bases to trimming and J lost 4 bases; unmatched junction nucleotides: 10. Per germline, CDR1 DFQATT and CDR2 SNEGSKA (reference sequence).

This clonotype was seen only a few times. The rearrangement links TRBV15 to TRBJ2-2; 8 bases match TRBD2. The V gene end was trimmed by 0 bases and the J gene end by 0 bases; junction bases not matched to a gene: 3. Germline V lookup: CDR1 LNHNV, CDR2 YYDKDF (reference sequence). CDR3 length: 17 residues. The CDR3 nucleotides read TGTGCCACCAGCAGAGAAGCGGGGGCCGCGAACACCGGGGAGCTGTTTTTT. Encoded protein: CATSREAGAANTGELFF.

This clonotype was detected ten times or more. CDR3 sequence: CASSYRATYEQYF. In DNA form, the CDR3 reads TGTGCCAGCAGTTATCGGGCCACCTACGAGCAGTACTTC. V is TRBV6-2 or TRBV6-3 and J is TRBJ2-7; no clear D. Trimming removed 3 bases from V and 2 bases from J, with 8 bases in between. The CDR3 totals 13 residues. The germline V gene has CDR1 MNHEY and CDR2 SVGEGT.

Concerning this clonotype: A junction end diverges from the germline sequence, so it may reflect a read error. This sequence joins TRBV5-3 and TRBJ2-7; D is undetermined. TRBV5-3 is flagged as an ORF with uncertain function. This CDR3 spans 15 amino acids. CDR3: CASSLAAADPYEQYF. CDR3 sequence (DNA): TGTGCCAGCAGCTTGGCCGCGGCTGACCCCTACGAGCAGTACTTC.

The chain combines TRBV27 with TRBJ2-6; the D call may be TRBD1 or TRBD2 (6 bases each). The CDR3 has 19 residues. Trimming took 6 bases from V and 4 from J, leaving 25 bases between them. CDR1 and CDR2 (germline): MNHEY, SMNVEV (reference sequence). The DNA for the CDR3 is TGTGCCAGCAGCCCCTATCTACAGGGAGGTCGGAGGGGGGCCAACGTCCTGACTTTC. Translating gives CASSPYLQGGRRGANVLTF.

V gene TRBV3-1 combines with J gene TRBJ2-2, with TRBD2 matching 14 bases. The V gene end was trimmed by 3 bases and the J gene end by 3 bases; junction bases not matched to a gene: 12. Germline lookup yields CDR1 LGHDT and CDR2 YNNKEL (reference sequence). The CDR3 covers 20 residues. The CDR3 nucleotides are TGTGCCAGCAGCCAGGAAAAACTACCGGGACTAGCGGGGGACACCGGGGAGCTGTTTTTT. Amino acid sequence: CASSQEKLPGLAGDTGELFF.

The chain links TRBV12-3 or TRBV12-4 to TRBJ2-7; 9 bases align to TRBD1. The CDR3 is 15 residues long. V shed 6 bases, J shed 4 bases, and the junction held 10 bases outside the gene matches. CDR3 in amino acids: CASSSTGGKNYEQYF. In DNA form, the CDR3 reads TGTGCCAGCAGCTCCACAGGGGGCAAGAATTACGAGCAGTACTTC.

The V gene is TRBV28, the J gene TRBJ2-3; 9 positions match TRBD2. Trimming took 6 bases from V and 6 from J; bases not matched to a gene: 13. This CDR3 is 16 amino acids long. The germline V gene encodes CDR1 MDHEN and CDR2 SYDVKM. The CDR3 bases are TGTGCCAGCAGCAGAGGGGGCGGGAGGGCCTCCGATACGCAGTATTTT. It translates to CASSRGGGRASDTQYF.

This clonotype was detected only a few times. The rearrangement joins TRBV4-2 to TRBJ1-2; unclear D gene. The CDR3 extends over 13 amino acids. With 0 bases removed from V and 5 bases from J, the gap between germline ends came to 7 bases. Germline CDR1 reads LGHNA; CDR2 reads YNFKEQ. The CDR3, as DNA: TGTGCCAGCAGCCAAGAAAGAGAATATGGCTACACCTTC. This sequence encodes CASSQEREYGYTF.

The chain joins TRBV7-2 to TRBJ1-1; the D is unclear. This CDR3 contains 14 residues. Germline loops: CDR1 SGHTA, CDR2 FQGNSA. Trimming shortened V by 5 bases and J by 0 bases, and 10 bases separated the two germline ends. The CDR3 here is CASSTSKVNTEAFF. Written as DNA, the CDR3 is TGTGCCAGCAGCACCTCAAAGGTGAACACTGAAGCTTTCTTT. The full variable domain, with the rest looked up from reference TRBV7-2 and TRBJ1-1, is GAGVSQSPSNKVTEKGKDVELRCDPISGHTALYWYRQSLGQGLEFLIYFQGNSAPDKSGLPSDRFSAERTGGSVSTLTIQRTQQEDSAVYLCASSTSKVNTEAFFGQGTRLTVV.

The chain's CDR3 is CASSYGQGNTGELFF. The CDR3, as DNA: TGTGCCAGCAGTTACGGACAGGGTAACACCGGGGAGCTGTTTTTT. The chain uses TRBV6-2 or TRBV6-3 and TRBJ2-2, with 8 nucleotides matching TRBD1. CDR1 and CDR2 from the germline V gene are MNHEY and SVGEGT. There are 15 residues in the CDR3. The ends lost 2 bases at V and 2 bases at J; junction bases unmatched: 1.

The V call is TRBV5-1, the J call TRBJ1-1, with 7 bases identical to TRBD1. Germline V gene sequence: CDR1 SGHRS, CDR2 YFSETQ. The length of the CDR3 is 17 residues. V trimming: 4 bases; J trimming: 4 bases; junction bases outside the gene matches: 16. This CDR3 is CASSTPRQGGLSTEAFF. In DNA, the CDR3 is TGCGCCAGCAGCACCCCCAGACAGGGAGGACTGAGCACTGAAGCTTTCTTT.

This clonotype occurred many times. V and J are TRBV24-1 and TRBJ1-2, with D perhaps matching TRBD1 (5 bases). CDR3 size: 12 residues. V lost 8 bases and J lost 8, with 14 bases in between. Germline CDR1 and CDR2: KGHDR and SFDVKD. The CDR3 region is CATIPPGTGYTF. The CDR3 DNA reads TGTGCCACCATTCCACCAGGGACCGGCTACACCTTC.

In this sample, this clonotype turned up many times. V usage is TRBV12-3 or TRBV12-4 and J usage is TRBJ1-5, with D possibly TRBD1 on 5 matching bases. This CDR3 has 14 amino acids. V was pared by 6 bases and J by 2 bases, with 11 bases between. The CDR3 coding sequence is TGTGCCAGCAGCTTATCGGGGGGCAATCAGCCCCAGCATTTT. Protein sequence: CASSLSGGNQPQHF.

This clonotype was seen more than once but under ten times. This chain uses TRBV12-3 or TRBV12-4 with TRBJ2-2, with 8 bases that match TRBD2. V shed 0 bases, J shed 4 bases, and the junction held 1 base outside the gene matches. The CDR3 has 15 amino acids. The CDR3 coding sequence is TGTGCCAGCAGTTTAGCCGGACTAGCCACCGGGGAGCTGTTTTTT. This encodes CASSLAGLATGELFF.

The V and J genes are TRBV5-1 and TRBJ2-7; D is possibly TRBD2 (6 bases). The ends were cut back, 4 bases at V and 0 bases at J, with 17 bases in the middle. From germline, CDR1 is SGHRS and CDR2 YFSETQ. There are 16 residues in the CDR3. The CDR3 region is CASSRGERKSSYEQYF. The CDR3 bases are TGCGCCAGCAGCCGCGGGGAGCGTAAAAGCTCCTACGAGCAGTACTTC.

This clonotype was seen a few times. The chain has TRBV5-1 and TRBJ2-2; a weak D match, TRBD1 (6 bases). Trimming cost V 4 bases and J 4 bases, with 8 bases left between them. From germline, CDR1 is SGHRS and CDR2 YFSETQ. This CDR3 contains 13 residues. The chain's CDR3 is CASSRGSTGELFF. In DNA form, the CDR3 reads TGCGCCAGCAGCAGGGGGTCCACCGGGGAGCTGTTTTTT.

This clonotype was observed a handful of times. The chain joins TRBV20-1 to TRBJ2-3; TRBD1 aligns across 7 bases. CDR3 length: 15 residues. The ends lost 3 bases at V and 3 bases at J; junction bases unmatched: 9. In germline, CDR1 is DFQATT, CDR2 SNEGSKA (reference sequence). CDR3 protein: CSASPTGSNTDTQYF. CDR3 DNA sequence: TGCAGTGCTAGCCCGACAGGGAGTAATACAGATACGCAGTATTTT.

The chain joins TRBV10-3 to TRBJ2-7, with D maybe TRBD2 (5 bases). This CDR3 is 15 amino acids long. V gave up 6 bases and J gave up 2 bases, with 17 bases separating them. Germline values: CDR1 ENHRY, CDR2 SYGVKD. The CDR3: CAIRKNSDGPYEQYF. Written as DNA, the CDR3 is TGTGCCATCAGAAAGAATAGCGACGGACCCTACGAGCAGTACTTC.

The chain uses TRBV5-6 and TRBJ2-7; 8 nucleotides line up with TRBD2. Germline V gene lookup returns CDR1 SGHDT and CDR2 YYEEEE. Germline trimming cut 7 bases from V and 2 bases from J; bases unmatched to any gene: 8. The CDR3 is 14 amino acids. CDR3 nucleotides: TGTGCCAGCGGCCCCGGGGGGGTCCCCTACGAGCAGTACTTC. It yields the protein CASGPGGVPYEQYF.

This clonotype was seen at least ten times. The chain uses TRBV7-2 and TRBJ2-2, with 8 bases identical to TRBD2. From germline, CDR1 is SGHTA and CDR2 FQGNSA. This CDR3 has 16 amino acids. V gave up 5 bases and J gave up 4 bases; unmatched junction bases: 9. The CDR3 here is CASSTRTSRGTGELFF. The CDR3 DNA reads as TGTGCCAGCAGCACAAGGACTAGCAGGGGCACCGGGGAGCTGTTTTTT.

This clonotype was seen a handful of times. V and J are TRBV20-1 and TRBJ1-2; 7 bases are shared with TRBD1. The CDR3 length is 12 residues. J was trimmed by 13 bases and V by 5 bases; bases with no gene match: 13. Per the germline V gene, CDR1 is DFQATT and CDR2 is SNEGSKA (reference sequence). CDR3 DNA: TGCAGTGCTGGGGGTGGGTTAACAGGGGTCACCTTC. It yields the protein CSAGGGLTGVTF.

V and J are TRBV5-1 and TRBJ2-2, with 8 positions matching TRBD2. The CDR3 extends over 17 amino acids. V dropped 0 bases and J dropped 1; count of bases not matched to a gene: 5. CDR1 SGHRS and CDR2 YFSETQ come from the germline V gene. CDR3 amino acids: CASSLALLAGNTGELFF. The CDR3 DNA is TGCGCCAGCAGCTTGGCCTTGCTAGCGGGGAACACCGGGGAGCTGTTTTTT. Full variable domain (remainder filled in from reference TRBV5-1 and TRBJ2-2): KAGVTQTPRYLIKTRGQQVTLSCSPISGHRSVSWYQQTPGQGLQFLFEYFSETQRNKGNFPGRFSGRQFSNSRSEMNVSTLELGDSALYLCASSLALLAGNTGELFFGEGSRLTVL.